These 30 T cell receptor beta chains came from one sample sequenced in a study of shared T cell receptors in the human thymus. Libraries were prepared by immunoSEQ multiplex PCR; TCRdb keeps only in-frame clonotypes and omits some of them. The data show hundreds of thousands of clones, 88% seen once. This sample also appeared in a second study, on human thymus T cells.

The specimen was thymocytes. The receptors stem from a boy in the first two years of life with a congenital heart defect.

The chain uses TRBV11-3 and TRBJ2-2; 8 bases line up with TRBD2. J was trimmed by 4 bases and V by 0 bases; bases with no gene match: 7. This CDR3 has 17 amino acids. The germline V gene encodes CDR1 SGHNT and CDR2 YENEEA. The CDR3 sequence is CASSLDLPGRGTGELFF. The CDR3 region has the DNA TGTGCCAGCAGCTTAGATCTCCCCGGGAGGGGCACCGGGGAGCTGTTTTTT.

About this clone itself: The junction does not match germline at one end; this may be a read error. The sample has other DNA sequences that encode this CDR3 too. The rearrangement uses TRBV5-1 and TRBJ2-6; TRBD1 or TRBD2 may be the D gene (5 bases each). CDR3 length: 18 amino acids. From germline, CDR1 is SGHRS and CDR2 YFSETQ. CDR3 sequence: CASSLGVSSTQGANVLTF. The CDR3, as DNA: TGTGCCAGCAGCTTGGGGGTTAGCTCAACCCAGGGGGCCAACGTCCTGACTTTC.

This clone was picked up one time. The chain is built from TRBV12-5 and TRBJ2-7; D gene uncertain. This CDR3 comprises 10 residues. V lost 7 bases and J 4 bases, leaving 5 bases between the germline ends. Germline V gives CDR1 LGHNT, CDR2 FRNRAP. This CDR3 reads CASAGYEQYF. Here the CDR3 DNA reads TGTGCTAGTGCAGGATACGAGCAGTACTTC.

As concerns this clone: Other nucleotide sequences in the sample specify the same CDR3. The chain combines TRBV20-1 with TRBJ2-5; D may be TRBD2 (5 bases). Germline-derived CDR1 and CDR2 are DFQATT and SNEGSKA (reference sequence). Trimming removed 3 bases from V and 3 bases from J, with 5 bases in between. CDR3 size: 11 residues. As DNA, the CDR3 is TGCAGTGCTAGCGGGAAAGAGACCCAGTACTTC. Protein product: CSASGKETQYF.

The chain has TRBV29-1 and TRBJ2-2, with 9 bases fitting TRBD2. Germline loops: CDR1 SQVTM, CDR2 ANQGSEA. This CDR3 is built from 13 residues. J gave up 8 bases and V 3 bases, and 4 bases lay outside the gene matches. The CDR3 DNA reads TGCAGCGTTGAGCGGGGGGGCGGAGGGGAGCTGTTTTTT. Translation: CSVERGGGGELFF.

This clone has a single count. This chain uses TRBV13 with TRBJ2-2, with TRBD1 as a possible D gene (6 bases). CDR1 and CDR2 from the germline V gene are PRHDT and FYEKMQ (reference sequence). V was shortened by 0 bases and J by 5 bases, with 10 bases between the two germline ends. The CDR3 sequence is 15 residues long. The CDR3 protein is CASSLGQGKTGELFF. The CDR3 DNA reads TGTGCCAGCAGCTTAGGGCAGGGGAAAACCGGGGAGCTGTTTTTT.

A single count supports this clone. This chain connects TRBV14 to TRBJ1-2; 11 bases match TRBD1. Germline assignment: CDR1 SGHDN and CDR2 FVKESK. CDR3 length: 15 amino acids. Trimming cost V 4 bases and J 6 bases; bases outside gene matches: 7. The DNA for the CDR3 is TGTGCCAGCAGCCGGACAGGGGGCGTGAGGCATGGCTACACCTTC. Translating it yields CASSRTGGVRHGYTF.

Written as DNA, the CDR3 is TGTGCCAGCAGCTTACTAGCGGGGTCCTACGAGCAGTACTTC. This sequence encodes CASSLLAGSYEQYF. V is TRBV11-3 and J is TRBJ2-7; 9 bases are a match to TRBD2. From germline, CDR1 is SGHNT and CDR2 YENEEA. V shed 2 bases and J 1 base; nucleotides not matched to a gene: 0. The CDR3 extends over 14 amino acids.

This clone was seen once. The chain combines TRBV27 with TRBJ2-7, with TRBD2 identical over 7 bases. The CDR3 consists of 14 residues. Per germline, CDR1 MNHEY and CDR2 SMNVEV (reference sequence). The trim removed 6 bases at V and 0 bases at J, leaving 5 bases unmatched. The CDR3 loop reads CASRRDYSSYEQYF. In DNA form, the CDR3 reads TGTGCCAGCAGACGGGACTATTCCTCCTACGAGCAGTACTTC.

The chain has TRBV11-2 and TRBJ1-1, with no clear D. CDR3 length: 11 residues. Germline V gene sequence: CDR1 SGHAT, CDR2 FQNNGV. The V end lost 5 bases, the J end lost 6 bases, and 7 bases lay between the germline ends. CDR3 coding DNA: TGTGCCAGCAGCCTCTACGCTGAAGCTTTCTTT. Its translation: CASSLYAEAFF.

The chain uses TRBV5-1 and TRBJ1-4; TRBD1 agrees at 10 bases. Germline lookup yields CDR1 SGHRS and CDR2 YFSETQ. V shed 0 bases, J shed 0 bases, and the junction held 5 bases outside the gene matches. The CDR3 consists of 18 residues. The CDR3, as DNA: TGCGCCAGCAGCTTGGCCGAGGACAGGGGGGCAACTAATGAAAAACTGTTTTTT. It codes for CASSLAEDRGATNEKLFF.

The genes are TRBV6-4 and TRBJ2-1; D remains ambiguous. Trimming left V 5 bases short and J 6 bases short, with 14 bases between. There are 14 residues in the CDR3. Germline loops: CDR1 MRHNA, CDR2 SNTAGT. The CDR3 DNA reads TGTGCCAGCAGTATCGAGCAGGATAGCAATGAGCAGTTCTTC. As protein: CASSIEQDSNEQFF.

The V call is TRBV11-1, the J call TRBJ2-7; maybe TRBD1 (6 bases). Trimming left V 3 bases short and J 6 bases short, with 18 bases between. The germline CDR1 and CDR2 sequences are SGHAT and FQDESV (reference sequence). The CDR3 extends over 15 amino acids. The CDR3 is CASSLRGQEEFEQYF. In DNA, the CDR3 is TGTGCCAGCAGCTTGAGGGGACAAGAGGAATTCGAGCAGTACTTC.

This clone is a singleton in its sample. V gene TRBV27 combines with J gene TRBJ2-1; TRBD2 agrees at 14 bases. The CDR3 has 15 residues. The V gene's germline CDR1 is MNHEY and CDR2 SMNVEV (reference sequence). Germline trimming cut 5 bases from V and 9 bases from J; bases unmatched to any gene: 6. The CDR3 nucleotides are TGTGCCAGCAGTCCCGGGACTAGCGGGAGCACTGAGCAGTTCTTC. Its protein product is CASSPGTSGSTEQFF.

This chain links TRBV7-9 with TRBJ1-2; D is undetermined. Germline loops: CDR1 SEHNR, CDR2 FQNEAQ (reference sequence). The CDR3 runs to 14 residues. V lost 3 bases, J lost 3 bases, and 11 bases lay in between. The CDR3 protein is CASSLRVPDYGYTF. CDR3 bases: TGTGCCAGCAGCTTGAGGGTGCCCGACTATGGCTACACCTTC.

V usage is TRBV7-8 and J usage is TRBJ2-7; D might be TRBD1 (6 bases). Germline V gene lookup returns CDR1 SGHVS and CDR2 FQNEAQ. The CDR3 is 13 residues long. V dropped 5 bases and J dropped 3 bases, with 11 bases sitting between them. The chain's CDR3 is CASSPGQFYEQYF. As DNA, the CDR3 is TGTGCCAGCAGCCCCGGACAGTTCTACGAGCAGTACTTC. Filled out from reference TRBV7-8 and TRBJ2-7, the complete variable domain reads GAGVSQSPRYKVAKRGQDVALRCDPISGHVSLFWYQQALGQGPEFLTYFQNEAQLDKSGLPSDRFFAERPEGSVSTLKIQRTQQEDSAVYLCASSPGQFYEQYFGPGTRLTVT.

This clone was recorded once. The chain joins TRBV21-1 to TRBJ2-2; TRBD2, the table's D call, was not compared with the DNA. TRBV21-1 has pseudogene status. The CDR3 totals 13 residues. The CDR3 DNA reads TGTGCCAGCAGGCCGGAATACTACGGGGAGCTGTTTTTT. Translation: CASRPEYYGELFF.

This chain connects TRBV5-5 to TRBJ2-3; D gene unclear. V was shortened by 2 bases and J by 3 bases, with 7 bases between the two germline ends. Germline CDR1 reads SGHKS; CDR2 reads YYEKEE (reference sequence). The length of the CDR3 is 13 residues. The chain's CDR3 is CASSFRVTDTQYF. The CDR3 DNA sequence: TGTGCCAGCAGCTTCCGGGTGACAGATACGCAGTATTTT.

The rearrangement joins TRBV6-4 to TRBJ1-1, with D unresolved. The ends were cut back, 5 bases at V and 10 bases at J, with 8 bases in the middle. This CDR3 has 10 amino acids. Germline V gives CDR1 MRHNA, CDR2 SNTAGT. CDR3 loop: CASSPPGAFF. Written as DNA, the CDR3 is TGTGCCAGCAGTCCCCCCGGAGCTTTCTTT.

The chain carries TRBV29-1 and TRBJ2-1; 14 positions match TRBD2. The CDR3 loop spans 15 amino acids. Trimming cost V 7 bases and J 7 bases; bases outside gene matches: 9. Looked up from germline, CDR1 is SQVTM and CDR2 is ANQGSEA. CDR3 in amino acids: CSARPGLAGVNEQFF. In DNA, the CDR3 is TGCAGCGCACGGCCGGGACTAGCGGGAGTAAATGAGCAGTTCTTC.

The gene calls are TRBV30 and TRBJ2-7; a possible D gene is TRBD2 (5 bases). This CDR3 spans 14 amino acids. Germline values: CDR1 GTSNPN, CDR2 SVGIG (reference sequence). V gave up 2 bases and J gave up 3 bases, with 14 bases separating them. Here the CDR3 reads CAWSFGSGVYEQYF. The DNA of the CDR3 is TGTGCCTGGAGTTTTGGGAGCGGCGTCTACGAGCAGTACTTC.

CDR3 bases: TGTGCCAGCAGCTGGACAGGGGCCGGGGAGCTGTTTTTT. Its translation: CASSWTGAGELFF. The rearrangement joins TRBV7-9 to TRBJ2-2; 9 bases are a match to TRBD1. CDR1 and CDR2 (germline): SEHNR, FQNEAQ (reference sequence). The ends lost 4 bases at V and 6 bases at J; junction bases unmatched: 0. The CDR3 extends over 13 amino acids.

This chain uses TRBV4-1 with TRBJ2-1; TRBD1 is a possible D gene (7 bases). Germline V gene lookup returns CDR1 MGHRA and CDR2 YSYEKL. The CDR3 is 15 amino acids. The V end was cut by 2 bases, the J end by 7 bases, with 15 bases between. CDR3 amino acids: CASSQRRGPGNEQFF. The CDR3 nucleotides read TGCGCCAGCAGCCAACGGAGGGGGCCAGGGAATGAGCAGTTCTTC.

The V call is TRBV5-1, the J call TRBJ2-2; 9 bases fit TRBD2. The CDR3 is made up of 16 amino acids. The V gene's germline CDR1 is SGHRS and CDR2 YFSETQ. After removal of 0 bases from V and 5 bases from J, the junction contained 5 bases not matched to a gene. CDR3 nucleotides: TGCGCCAGCAGCTTGGGGGCTAGCGGGATTACCGGGGAGCTGTTTTTT. Translating it yields CASSLGASGITGELFF. Full variable domain (outside the CDR3, taken from reference TRBV5-1 and TRBJ2-2): KAGVTQTPRYLIKTRGQQVTLSCSPISGHRSVSWYQQTPGQGLQFLFEYFSETQRNKGNFPGRFSGRQFSNSRSEMNVSTLELGDSALYLCASSLGASGITGELFFGEGSRLTVL.

This chain links TRBV14 with TRBJ1-2; 9 nucleotides match TRBD1. Trimming at V came to 3 bases and at J to 3 bases, leaving 2 bases not matched to a gene. The CDR3 loop spans 14 amino acids. Germline values: CDR1 SGHDN, CDR2 FVKESK. This chain's CDR3 is CASSHRDRDYGYTF. The CDR3 nucleotides are TGTGCCAGCAGCCACCGGGACAGGGACTATGGCTACACCTTC.

V gene TRBV7-9 combines with J gene TRBJ2-7; D perhaps matches TRBD1 (5 bases). Trimming pared 5 bases from V and 2 bases from J, leaving 13 bases between. The CDR3 sequence is 14 residues long. Germline V gene data show CDR1 as SEHNR and CDR2 as FQNEAQ (reference sequence). The CDR3 bases are TGTGCCAGCAGCATAAGGCCAGGGACCTACGAGCAGTACTTC. Protein product: CASSIRPGTYEQYF.

CDR3 nucleotides: TGTGCCAGCAGCCAAGTGAGTGCGCCCGTCTCTGGGGCCAACGTCCTGACTTTC. It encodes CASSQVSAPVSGANVLTF. The V gene is TRBV7-3, the J gene TRBJ2-6; the D is unclear. From germline, CDR1 is SGHTA and CDR2 FQGTGA. The CDR3 has 18 amino acids. V was clipped by 5 bases and J by 0 bases, with 17 bases between them.

The chain links TRBV7-8 to TRBJ1-2; TRBD1 agrees at 11 bases. The CDR3 has 17 amino acids. With V trimmed by 5 bases and J by 7 bases, 15 bases remained unmatched. Germline V gene data show CDR1 as SGHVS and CDR2 as FQNEAQ. CDR3: CASSHSRPRTGGLGYTF. As DNA, the CDR3 is TGTGCCAGCAGCCACTCCCGACCCCGGACAGGGGGCCTTGGCTACACCTTC.

This clone is a singleton in its sample. This chain uses TRBV7-6 with TRBJ1-4, with 8 bases aligning to TRBD1. The CDR3 runs to 16 residues. CDR1 and CDR2 (germline): SGHVS, FNYEAQ. V lost 0 bases to trimming and J lost 4 bases; unmatched junction nucleotides: 4. DNA of the CDR3: TGTGCCAGCAGCTTAGCTGACAGGGGTCATAATGAAAAACTGTTTTTT. Protein: CASSLADRGHNEKLFF.

This chain connects TRBV19 to TRBJ1-2; 10 nucleotides line up with TRBD1. J was trimmed by 3 bases and V by 4 bases; bases with no gene match: 2. Germline V gene data show CDR1 as LNHDA and CDR2 as SQIVND (reference sequence). This CDR3 contains 14 residues. The CDR3 spells CASSRGTGDYGYTF. CDR3 coding DNA: TGTGCCAGTAGTAGGGGGACAGGGGACTATGGCTACACCTTC.